These 15 T cell receptor beta chains were all obtained from the same sample, sequenced in a study of blood T cell repertoires in COVID-19. TCRdb's table, derived via immunoSEQ multiplex PCR, lists solely in-frame clones and lacks some. The repertoire consists of about 6,000 clones, with 84% occurring once and the leading ten covering over 9.5%. The sequenced material came from peripheral blood. The receptors come from a human donor in a cohort sampled during active COVID-19.

The chain joins TRBV5-4 to TRBJ2-7; D ambiguous. Per germline, CDR1 SGHNT and CDR2 YYREEE (reference sequence). CDR3 length: 15 amino acids. V lost 0 bases to trimming and J lost 3 bases, with 13 bases between them. The DNA for the CDR3 is TGTGCCAGCAGCTTGGGACAAGGCGTCCTCTACGAGCAGTACTTC. It encodes CASSLGQGVLYEQYF.

V and J are TRBV7-9 and TRBJ1-2; D may be TRBD1 (6 bases). Deletions cut 7 bases from V and 8 bases from J, with 20 bases between. Germline V gives CDR1 SEHNR, CDR2 FQNEAQ (reference sequence). There are 14 residues in the CDR3. CDR3 bases: TGTGCCAGCAACAGGGACGGCCGGCTAGGAGGCTACACCTTC. Protein: CASNRDGRLGGYTF.

This chain uses TRBV9 with TRBJ2-3, with D perhaps TRBD2 (6 bases). V was trimmed by 0 bases and J by 0 bases, leaving 8 bases between them. The CDR3 extends over 15 amino acids. In germline, CDR1 is SGDLS, CDR2 YYNGEE. Written as DNA, the CDR3 is TGTGCCAGCAGCGTAGTAGCGGCTAGCACAGATACGCAGTATTTT. It translates to CASSVVAASTDTQYF.

This sequence joins TRBV19 and TRBJ1-2; 7 bases fit TRBD1. The ends lost 2 bases at V and 4 bases at J; junction bases unmatched: 10. CDR3 length: 16 residues. Germline assignment: CDR1 LNHDA and CDR2 SQIVND (reference sequence). This CDR3 is CASSITWDRGPYGYTF. The CDR3 DNA is TGTGCCAGTAGTATAACGTGGGACAGAGGACCCTATGGCTACACCTTC.

This chain links TRBV10-3 with TRBJ2-7, with D uncertain. The length of the CDR3 is 14 residues. Germline CDR1 reads ENHRY; CDR2 reads SYGVKD. Trimming cost V 10 bases and J 0 bases, with 16 bases left between them. CDR3 region: CATMPPGGSYEQYF. CDR3 DNA: TGTGCCACAATGCCCCCGGGTGGCTCCTACGAGCAGTACTTC.

This chain connects TRBV7-9 to TRBJ2-1, with TRBD1 identical over 7 bases. V lost 5 bases and J lost 6; bases outside the gene matches: 10. CDR3 length equals 15 residues. Germline V gene sequence: CDR1 SEHNR, CDR2 FQNEAQ (reference sequence). CDR3 DNA sequence: TGTGCCAGCAGCCCCTGGGACAGATGGGCCAATGAGCAGTTCTTC. Translation: CASSPWDRWANEQFF.

Here the CDR3 DNA reads TGTGCCAGCAGCCTGGGGGCAGCTAGCTACAATGAGCAGTTCTTC. Translating gives CASSLGAASYNEQFF. The chain has TRBV11-3 and TRBJ2-1; D might be TRBD1 (6 bases). CDR3 length: 15 amino acids. Trimming cost V 5 bases and J 3 bases, with 14 bases left between them. CDR1 is SGHNT and CDR2 is YENEEA in the germline V gene.

The V gene is TRBV5-8, the J gene TRBJ2-3, with D perhaps matching TRBD2 (5 bases). The CDR3 has 15 residues. Trimming cost V 1 base and J 2 bases, with 11 bases left between them. Germline assignment: CDR1 SGHTS and CDR2 YDEGEE. The CDR3 protein is CASSLWPGSTDTQYF. The CDR3 region has the DNA TGTGCCAGCAGCTTGTGGCCGGGGTCCACAGATACGCAGTATTTT.

The chain combines TRBV20-1 with TRBJ1-1, with D perhaps TRBD1 (6 bases). Trimming left V 4 bases short and J 2 bases short, with 14 bases between. This CDR3 is 14 amino acids long. In germline, CDR1 is DFQATT, CDR2 SNEGSKA (reference sequence). The CDR3 DNA follows: TGCAGTGCTATTGAACCCAGGGGTAACACTGAAGCTTTCTTT. Translation gives CSAIEPRGNTEAFF.

This chain joins TRBV18 and TRBJ2-7; possibly TRBD1 for D (6 bases). Per germline, CDR1 KGHSH and CDR2 LQKENI. The ends were cut back, 0 bases at V and 2 bases at J, with 14 bases in the middle. This CDR3 contains 16 residues. The CDR3 spells CASSPPGAIPTYEQYF. The DNA for the CDR3 is TGTGCCAGCTCACCACCGGGGGCAATCCCGACCTACGAGCAGTACTTC.

This clone was detected a few times. The J gene is TRBJ1-2, the V gene TRBV28, with D possibly being TRBD1 (5 bases). Trimming took 7 bases from V and 1 from J, leaving 25 bases between them. Germline CDR1 MDHEN, CDR2 SYDVKM. This CDR3 spans 18 amino acids. Here the CDR3 reads CASTAPQGRRRLNYGYTF. The CDR3, as DNA: TGTGCCAGCACCGCCCCCCAGGGCAGAAGGAGACTTAACTATGGCTACACCTTC.

The chain recombines TRBV5-1 with TRBJ2-7; a weak D match, TRBD2 (7 bases). The CDR3 has 16 residues. V shed 4 bases and J shed 2 bases, with 19 bases lying between them. Germline CDR1 SGHRS, CDR2 YFSETQ. CDR3 nucleotides: TGCGCCAGCAGCCATCGGGGGCGGGAGCCTACCTACGAGCAGTACTTC. Amino acids: CASSHRGREPTYEQYF.

This chain joins TRBV7-8 and TRBJ1-4; 10 bases align to TRBD1. In germline, CDR1 is SGHVS, CDR2 FQNEAQ. CDR3 length: 14 residues. Germline trimming cut 5 bases from V and 5 bases from J; bases unmatched to any gene: 2. The CDR3 nucleotides are TGTGCCAGCAGCCGGGGACAGGGGAATGAAAAACTGTTTTTT. It encodes CASSRGQGNEKLFF.

This chain connects TRBV28 to TRBJ1-4, with 7 bases fitting TRBD1. This CDR3 region has 15 residues. Germline V gene lookup returns CDR1 MDHEN and CDR2 SYDVKM. V lost 7 bases to trimming and J lost 0 bases; unmatched junction nucleotides: 5. CDR3 residues: CASNSGGATNEKLFF. CDR3 coding DNA: TGTGCCAGCAACTCAGGGGGAGCAACTAATGAAAAACTGTTTTTT.

The J gene is TRBJ2-3, the V gene TRBV30; 10 bases align to TRBD2. CDR3 length equals 17 residues. Germline CDR1 is GTSNPN and CDR2 is SVGIG (reference sequence). V lost 3 bases to trimming and J lost 2 bases; unmatched junction nucleotides: 11. CDR3 sequence reads: CAWSHLGTSVITDTQYF. The CDR3 nucleotides are TGTGCCTGGAGCCACCTTGGGACTAGCGTAATCACAGATACGCAGTATTTT.